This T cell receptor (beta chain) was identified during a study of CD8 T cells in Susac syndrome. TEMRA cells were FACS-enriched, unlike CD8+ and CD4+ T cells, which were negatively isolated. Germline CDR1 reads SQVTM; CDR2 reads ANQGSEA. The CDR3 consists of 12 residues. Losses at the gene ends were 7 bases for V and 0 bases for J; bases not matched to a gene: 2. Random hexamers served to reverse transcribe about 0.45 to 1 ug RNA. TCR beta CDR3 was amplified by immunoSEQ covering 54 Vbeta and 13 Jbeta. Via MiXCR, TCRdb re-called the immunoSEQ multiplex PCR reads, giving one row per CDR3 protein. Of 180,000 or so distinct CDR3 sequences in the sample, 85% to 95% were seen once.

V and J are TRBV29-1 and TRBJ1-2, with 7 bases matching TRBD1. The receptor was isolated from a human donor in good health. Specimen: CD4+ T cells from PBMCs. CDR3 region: CSGGQTNYGYTF. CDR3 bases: TGCAGCGGGGGACAGACTAACTATGGCTACACCTTC.